A single sample gave rise to the 6 T cell receptor beta chains below, sequenced in a study of human T cells and chemical hapten exposure. TCRdb reanalysed the RACE reads using MiXCR and keeps one entry per CDR3 protein. The data contain about 40,000 distinct CDR3 sequences, approximately 3.5% of them singletons. Stated time point: patch test 2, 6 weeks after DPC sensitization. Stated treatment: therapeutic diphenylcyclopropenone sensitization with weekly scalp DPC. The input for sequencing was whole blood, taken in connection with sensitization to the hapten diphenylcyclopropenone (DPC). The receptors were sampled from a man in his forties or fifties with alopecia areata. Some clones in this sample may be carry-over from other donors' samples.

The gene calls are TRBV27 and TRBJ2-2, with 8 bases identical to TRBD1. With V trimmed by 2 bases and J by 7 bases, 3 bases remained unmatched. The CDR3 loop spans 14 amino acids. Germline CDR1 is MNHEY and CDR2 is SMNVEV (reference sequence). For the CDR3, the DNA is TGTGCCAGCAGTTTAAGGACAGGGATCGGGGAGCTGTTTTTT. It encodes CASSLRTGIGELFF.

This clonotype has ten or more counts. J is TRBJ2-5 and V is TRBV30; D could derive from TRBD1 or TRBD2 (6 bases each). V lost 3 bases, J lost 1 base, and 15 bases lay in between. This CDR3 spans 15 amino acids. Germline CDR1 GTSNPN, CDR2 SVGIG (reference sequence). The CDR3 is CAWSLRGGGQETQYF. In nucleotides, the CDR3 is TGTGCCTGGAGCCTCCGAGGAGGGGGCCAAGAGACCCAGTACTTC.

The chain employs TRBV28 and TRBJ1-5; D remains ambiguous. The CDR3 contains 16 residues. V lost 4 bases and J 0 bases, leaving 13 bases between the germline ends. CDR1 is MDHEN, CDR2 SYDVKM, per germline. As DNA, the CDR3 is TGTGCCAGCAGTTACCCAAGTCACGATAGCAATCAGCCCCAGCATTTT. This translates into CASSYPSHDSNQPQHF.

This clonotype was seen many times. This chain links TRBV6-5 with TRBJ2-3; 9 positions match TRBD2. V lost 8 bases, J lost 4 bases, and 7 bases stayed unmatched. The germline gives CDR1 MNHEY, CDR2 SVGAGI. This CDR3 has 14 residues. The CDR3 region is CASFNIAGADTQYF. CDR3 bases: TGTGCCAGCTTCAATATAGCGGGAGCAGATACGCAGTATTTT.

This clonotype was picked up many times. J is TRBJ1-4 and V is TRBV14; no definite D call. The CDR3 runs 12 residues. The germline CDR1 and CDR2 sequences are SGHDN and FVKESK. V was cut by 4 bases and J by 7 bases, with 7 bases left in between. CDR3 residues: CASSRLSEKLFF. CDR3 DNA: TGTGCCAGCAGCCGCCTTAGTGAAAAACTGTTTTTT.

The sample holds many counts of this clonotype. V usage is TRBV28 and J usage is TRBJ1-2; no firm D call. Germline CDR1 is MDHEN and CDR2 is SYDVKM. The CDR3 has 15 amino acids. V was trimmed by 8 bases and J by 5 bases, leaving 21 bases between them. In DNA, the CDR3 is TGTGCCAGCTACTCCTTACGAAGGCAGATGTATGGCTACACCTTC. Amino acids: CASYSLRRQMYGYTF.